What follows are 2 T cell receptor beta chains derived from one specimen sequenced in a study of monozygotic twins with inflammatory bowel disease. Reprocessing the 5' RACE reads, TCRdb reports a single entry for every CDR3 protein and omits DNA. The sample includes some 330,000 distinct CDR3 sequences. The sequencing input was blood. The source is a human donor with ulcerative colitis or Crohn's disease, or a healthy co-twin of an affected twin (not recorded which).

V and J are TRBV7-9 and TRBJ2-1; the TRBD2 assignment by TCRdb is unverifiable without DNA. Germline V lookup: CDR1 SEHNR, CDR2 FQNEAQ (reference sequence). The CDR3 consists of 16 residues. The CDR3 reads CASSPDVALTYNEQFF.

The chain combines TRBV5-1 with TRBJ2-1; the TCRdb D gene call, TRBD2, has no DNA to confirm it. The CDR3 loop spans 16 amino acids. Per germline, CDR1 SGHRS and CDR2 YFSETQ. The CDR3 protein is CASSLVAGNLGNEQFF. Looking up the rest from reference TRBV5-1 and TRBJ2-1 gives the full variable domain: KAGVTQTPRYLIKTRGQQVTLSCSPISGHRSVSWYQQTPGQGLQFLFEYFSETQRNKGNFPGRFSGRQFSNSRSEMNVSTLELGDSALYLCASSLVAGNLGNEQFFGPGTRLTVL.